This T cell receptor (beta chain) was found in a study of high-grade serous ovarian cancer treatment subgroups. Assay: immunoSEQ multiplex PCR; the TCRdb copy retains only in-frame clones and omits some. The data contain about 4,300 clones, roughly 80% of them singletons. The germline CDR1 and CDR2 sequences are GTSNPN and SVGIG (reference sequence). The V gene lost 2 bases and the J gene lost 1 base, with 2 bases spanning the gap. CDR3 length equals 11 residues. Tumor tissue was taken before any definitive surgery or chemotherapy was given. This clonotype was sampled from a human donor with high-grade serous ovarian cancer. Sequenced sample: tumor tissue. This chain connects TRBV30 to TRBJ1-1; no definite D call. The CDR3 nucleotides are TGTGCCTGGAGTAGGAACACTGAAGCTTTCTTT. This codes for CAWSRNTEAFF. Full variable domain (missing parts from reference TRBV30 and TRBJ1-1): SQTIHQWPATLVQPVGSPLSLECTVEGTSNPNLYWYRQAAGRGLQLLFYSVGIGQISSEVPQNLSASRPQDRQFILSSKKLLLSDSGFYLCAWSRNTEAFFGQGTRLTVV.